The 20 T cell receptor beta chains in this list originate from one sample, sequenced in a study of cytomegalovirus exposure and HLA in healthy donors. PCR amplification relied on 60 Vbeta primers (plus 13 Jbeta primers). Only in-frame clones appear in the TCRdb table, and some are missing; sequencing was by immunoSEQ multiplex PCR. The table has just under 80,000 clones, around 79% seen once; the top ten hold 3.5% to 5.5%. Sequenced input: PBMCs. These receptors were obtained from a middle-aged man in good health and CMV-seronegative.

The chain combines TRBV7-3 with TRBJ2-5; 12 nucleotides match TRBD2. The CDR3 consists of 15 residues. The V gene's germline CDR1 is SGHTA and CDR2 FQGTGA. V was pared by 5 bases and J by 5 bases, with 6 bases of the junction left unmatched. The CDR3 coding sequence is TGTGCCAGCAGCCATGGACTAGCGGGATTGGAGACCCAGTACTTC. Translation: CASSHGLAGLETQYF. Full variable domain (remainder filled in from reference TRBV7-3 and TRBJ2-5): GAGVSQTPSNKVTEKGKYVELRCDPISGHTALYWYRQSLGQGPEFLIYFQGTGAADDSGLPNDRFFAVRPEGSVSTLKIQRTERGDSAVYLCASSHGLAGLETQYFGPGTRLLVL.

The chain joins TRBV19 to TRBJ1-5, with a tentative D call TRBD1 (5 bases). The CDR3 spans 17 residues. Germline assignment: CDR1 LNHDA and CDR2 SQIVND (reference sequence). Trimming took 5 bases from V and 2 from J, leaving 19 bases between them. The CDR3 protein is CASSPWAGAGGNQPQHF. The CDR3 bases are TGTGCCAGTAGTCCCTGGGCAGGAGCGGGGGGCAATCAGCCCCAGCATTTT.

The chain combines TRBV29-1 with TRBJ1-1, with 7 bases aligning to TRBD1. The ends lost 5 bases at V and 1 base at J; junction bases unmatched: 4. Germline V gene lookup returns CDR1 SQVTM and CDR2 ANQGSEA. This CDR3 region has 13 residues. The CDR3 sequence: CSVCTGANTEAFF. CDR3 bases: TGCAGCGTTTGTACAGGGGCGAACACTGAAGCTTTCTTT.

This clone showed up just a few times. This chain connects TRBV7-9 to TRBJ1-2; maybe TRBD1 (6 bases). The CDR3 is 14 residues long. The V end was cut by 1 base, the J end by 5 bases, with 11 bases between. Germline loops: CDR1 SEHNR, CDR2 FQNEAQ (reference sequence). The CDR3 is CASSLGNRVYGYTF. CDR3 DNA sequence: TGTGCCAGCAGCTTAGGGAACAGGGTTTATGGCTACACCTTC.

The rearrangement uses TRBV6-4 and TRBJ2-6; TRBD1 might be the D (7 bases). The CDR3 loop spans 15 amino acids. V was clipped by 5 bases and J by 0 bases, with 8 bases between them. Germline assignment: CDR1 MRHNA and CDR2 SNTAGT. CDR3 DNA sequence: TGTGCCAGCAGTCAGGGGGGCTCTGGGGCCAACGTCCTGACTTTC. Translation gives CASSQGGSGANVLTF.

The CDR3 sequence is CASSLTGESPYNEQFF. In nucleotides, the CDR3 is TGCGCCAGCAGCCTGACAGGTGAGAGCCCCTACAATGAGCAGTTCTTC. The V and J genes are TRBV5-1 and TRBJ2-1, with D possibly being TRBD1 (6 bases). The V end was cut by 4 bases, the J end by 2 bases, with 16 bases between. CDR1 SGHRS and CDR2 YFSETQ come from the germline V gene. The CDR3 has 16 residues.

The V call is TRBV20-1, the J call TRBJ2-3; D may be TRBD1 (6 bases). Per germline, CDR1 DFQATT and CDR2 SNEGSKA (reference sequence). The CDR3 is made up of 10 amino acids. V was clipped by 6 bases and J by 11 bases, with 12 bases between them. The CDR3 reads CSARQVQQYF. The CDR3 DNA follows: TGCAGTGCAAGACAGGTTCAGCAGTATTTT.

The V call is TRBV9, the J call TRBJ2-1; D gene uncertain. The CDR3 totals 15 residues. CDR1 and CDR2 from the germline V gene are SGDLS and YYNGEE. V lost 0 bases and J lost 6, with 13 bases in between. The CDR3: CASSVDPSTSNEQFF. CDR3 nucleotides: TGTGCCAGCAGCGTAGATCCCTCCACAAGCAATGAGCAGTTCTTC.

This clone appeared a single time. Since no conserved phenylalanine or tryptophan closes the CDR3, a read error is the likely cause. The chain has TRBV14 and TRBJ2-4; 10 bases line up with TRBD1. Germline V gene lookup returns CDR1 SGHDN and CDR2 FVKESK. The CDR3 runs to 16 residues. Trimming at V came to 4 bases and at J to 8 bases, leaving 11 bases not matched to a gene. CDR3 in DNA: TGTGCCAGCAGCCCATTCGGGACAGGGGAATGGGACATTCAGTACTTA. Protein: CASSPFGTGEWDIQYL.

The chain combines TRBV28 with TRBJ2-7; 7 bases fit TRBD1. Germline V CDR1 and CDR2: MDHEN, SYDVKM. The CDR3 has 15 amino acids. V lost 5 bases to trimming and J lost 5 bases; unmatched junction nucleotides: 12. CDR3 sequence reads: CASSRTQGDHDEQYF. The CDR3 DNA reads TGTGCCAGCAGTCGCACTCAGGGGGATCACGACGAGCAGTACTTC.

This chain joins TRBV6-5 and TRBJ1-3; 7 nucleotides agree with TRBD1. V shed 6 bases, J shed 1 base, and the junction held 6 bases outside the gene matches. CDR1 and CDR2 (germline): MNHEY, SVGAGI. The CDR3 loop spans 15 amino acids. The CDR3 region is CASREQTGSGNTIYF. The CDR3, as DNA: TGTGCCAGCAGAGAACAGACAGGGTCTGGAAACACCATATATTTT.

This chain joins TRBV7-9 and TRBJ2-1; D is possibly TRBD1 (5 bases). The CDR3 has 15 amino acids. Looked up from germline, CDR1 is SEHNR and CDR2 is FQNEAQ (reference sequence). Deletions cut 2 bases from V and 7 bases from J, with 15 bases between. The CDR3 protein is CASSLIAGLWNEQFF. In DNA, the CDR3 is TGTGCCAGCAGCTTAATCGCAGGGCTCTGGAATGAGCAGTTCTTC.

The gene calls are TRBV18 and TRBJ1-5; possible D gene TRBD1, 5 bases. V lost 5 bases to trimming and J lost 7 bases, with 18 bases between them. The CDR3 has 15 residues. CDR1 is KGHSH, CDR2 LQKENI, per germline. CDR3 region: CASSAEDGGRQPQHF. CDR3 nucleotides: TGTGCCAGCTCAGCGGAAGACGGGGGAAGGCAGCCCCAGCATTTT.

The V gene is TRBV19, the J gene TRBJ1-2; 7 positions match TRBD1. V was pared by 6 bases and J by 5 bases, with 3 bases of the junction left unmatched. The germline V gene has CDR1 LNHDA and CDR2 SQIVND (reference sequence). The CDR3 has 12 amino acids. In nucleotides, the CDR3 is TGTGCCAGTAGGGACAGGCTGTATGGCTACACCTTC. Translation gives CASRDRLYGYTF.

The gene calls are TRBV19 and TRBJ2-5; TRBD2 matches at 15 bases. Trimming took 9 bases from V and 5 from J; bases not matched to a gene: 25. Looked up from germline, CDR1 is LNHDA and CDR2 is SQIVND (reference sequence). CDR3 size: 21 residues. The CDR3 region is CARHCRTPGLAGGFGKETQYF. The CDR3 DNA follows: TGTGCCAGACACTGCAGGACTCCGGGACTAGCGGGAGGCTTTGGCAAGGAGACCCAGTACTTC.

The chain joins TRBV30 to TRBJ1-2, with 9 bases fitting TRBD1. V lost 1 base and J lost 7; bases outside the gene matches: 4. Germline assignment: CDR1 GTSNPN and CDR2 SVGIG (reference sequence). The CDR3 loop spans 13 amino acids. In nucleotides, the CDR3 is TGTGCCTGGAGTGGGGACAGGGTATTTGGCTACACCTTC. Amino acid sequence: CAWSGDRVFGYTF.

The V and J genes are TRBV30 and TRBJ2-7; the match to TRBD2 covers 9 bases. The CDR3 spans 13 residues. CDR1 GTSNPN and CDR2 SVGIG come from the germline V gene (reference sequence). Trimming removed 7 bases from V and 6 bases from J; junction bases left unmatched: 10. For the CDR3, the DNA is TGTGCCTCACAATCGGGACTAGCAGGCGAGCAGTACTTC. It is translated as CASQSGLAGEQYF.

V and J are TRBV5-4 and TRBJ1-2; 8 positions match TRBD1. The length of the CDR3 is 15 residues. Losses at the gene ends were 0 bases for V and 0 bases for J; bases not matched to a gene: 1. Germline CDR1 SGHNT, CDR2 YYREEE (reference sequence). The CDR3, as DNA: TGTGCCAGCAGCTTGGGGGGACAGGCTAACTATGGCTACACCTTC. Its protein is CASSLGGQANYGYTF.

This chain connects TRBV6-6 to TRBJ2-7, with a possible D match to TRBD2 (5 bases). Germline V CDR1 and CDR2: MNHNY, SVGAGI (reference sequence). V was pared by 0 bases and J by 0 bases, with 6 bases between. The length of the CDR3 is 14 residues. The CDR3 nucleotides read TGTGCCAGCAGTTACTCCCGGGGCTCCTACGAGCAGTACTTC. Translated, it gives CASSYSRGSYEQYF.

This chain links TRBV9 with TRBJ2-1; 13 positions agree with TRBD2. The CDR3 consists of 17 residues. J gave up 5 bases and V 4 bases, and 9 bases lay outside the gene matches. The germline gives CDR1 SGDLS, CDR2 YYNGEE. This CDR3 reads CASSFRYTSGGDNEQFF. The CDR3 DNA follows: TGTGCCAGCAGCTTCCGATACACTAGCGGGGGGGACAATGAGCAGTTCTTC.